The next 30 T cell receptor beta chains were all read from a single sample in a study of blood T cell repertoires in COVID-19. TCRdb's copy holds only in-frame clones and misses some; the assay was immunoSEQ multiplex PCR. The table has around 270,000 clones, 70% to 90% seen once. The sequenced material came from PBMCs or T cells enriched from blood (not recorded which). These receptors were taken from a woman aged 30 to 39 who had recovered from COVID-19.

The V gene is TRBV15, the J gene TRBJ2-6, with a possible D match to TRBD1 (6 bases). V gave up 0 bases and J gave up 2 bases, with 17 bases separating them. The germline gives CDR1 LNHNV, CDR2 YYDKDF (reference sequence). The CDR3 sequence is 19 residues long. For the CDR3, the DNA is TGTGCCACCAGCAGAGATCTGAGGACAGATAATCCTGGGGCCAACGTCCTGACTTTC. Its protein product is CATSRDLRTDNPGANVLTF.

DNA of the CDR3: TGTGCCAGTAGTATACGGCGGGGGGGTTCCCAAGAGACCCAGTACTTC. Its protein is CASSIRRGGSQETQYF. The chain joins TRBV19 to TRBJ2-5, with TRBD2 identical over 9 bases. The CDR3 has 16 amino acids. V dropped 2 bases and J dropped 1; count of bases not matched to a gene: 5. Germline CDR1 and CDR2: LNHDA and SQIVND (reference sequence).

The chain carries TRBV5-1 and TRBJ2-7; D perhaps matches TRBD2 (6 bases). CDR3 length equals 14 residues. Germline-derived CDR1 and CDR2 are SGHRS and YFSETQ. V was trimmed by 6 bases and J by 5 bases, leaving 18 bases between them. The CDR3 loop is CASKRVTAGNEQYF. The CDR3 region has the DNA TGCGCCAGCAAGCGGGTCACCGCGGGAAACGAGCAGTACTTC.

The rearrangement joins TRBV19 to TRBJ2-6; no reliable D call. This CDR3 has 14 amino acids. The germline V gene encodes CDR1 LNHDA and CDR2 SQIVND (reference sequence). V was shortened by 7 bases and J by 0 bases, with 7 bases between the two germline ends. CDR3 sequence (DNA): TGTGCCAGTACCTACCACTCTGGGGCCAACGTCCTGACTTTC. Translating gives CASTYHSGANVLTF.

The chain employs TRBV4-1 and TRBJ2-7, with TRBD1 as a possible D gene (6 bases). V lost 4 bases and J 3 bases, leaving 13 bases between the germline ends. The CDR3 runs 14 residues. Per the germline V gene, CDR1 is MGHRA and CDR2 is YSYEKL. CDR3 nucleotide sequence: TGCGCCAGCAGCCCGGACCCAGGGGTCTACGAGCAGTACTTC. It codes for CASSPDPGVYEQYF.

This clone is a singleton in its sample. The chain employs TRBV11-2 and TRBJ2-5; D is perhaps TRBD2 (6 bases). The CDR3 length is 15 residues. V was shortened by 1 base and J by 4 bases, with 13 bases between the two germline ends. Germline V CDR1 and CDR2: SGHAT, FQNNGV. CDR3 sequence (DNA): TGTGCCAGCAGCTTAGGAACCATGGGGGGAGAGACCCAGTACTTC. Translation gives CASSLGTMGGETQYF.

This chain joins TRBV15 and TRBJ1-5; D possibly corresponds to TRBD1 (5 bases). Looked up from germline, CDR1 is LNHNV and CDR2 is YYDKDF (reference sequence). The CDR3 is 14 residues long. V shed 3 bases and J shed 2 bases, with 8 bases lying between them. The CDR3 sequence: CATSRLTGNQPQHF. The CDR3 DNA reads as TGTGCCACCAGCAGGTTGACAGGCAATCAGCCCCAGCATTTT.

This chain connects TRBV6-1 to TRBJ2-7, with 7 bases that match TRBD2. After removal of 1 base from V and 3 bases from J, the junction contained 3 bases not matched to a gene. The CDR3 spans 14 residues. The germline V gene has CDR1 MNHNS and CDR2 SASEGT. This CDR3 is CASSEVGGGYEQYF. Written as DNA, the CDR3 is TGTGCCAGCAGTGAAGTAGGCGGGGGCTACGAGCAGTACTTC.

This chain connects TRBV6-5 to TRBJ2-7, with D possibly TRBD1 on 6 matching bases. In germline, CDR1 is MNHEY, CDR2 SVGAGI. The germline V and J ends were trimmed by 0 bases and 2 bases, with 14 bases remaining between them. CDR3 length equals 16 residues. For the CDR3, the DNA is TGTGCCAGCAGTTACTCCCGAGGGGGTAGGACCTACGAGCAGTACTTC. Translated: CASSYSRGGRTYEQYF.

The chain uses TRBV4-1 and TRBJ2-3; the match to TRBD2 covers 10 bases. The germline V gene has CDR1 MGHRA and CDR2 YSYEKL. The CDR3 length is 19 residues. Losses at the gene ends were 3 bases for V and 2 bases for J; bases not matched to a gene: 14. DNA for the CDR3: TGCGCCAGCAGCCATCCCGCAGTGGGGGGACTAGCGACCACAGATACGCAGTATTTT. The encoded protein is CASSHPAVGGLATTDTQYF.

The rearrangement uses TRBV30 and TRBJ2-3, with D perhaps matching TRBD2 (5 bases). Looked up from germline, CDR1 is GTSNPN and CDR2 is SVGIG (reference sequence). This CDR3 comprises 16 residues. V lost 0 bases and J lost 2, with 15 bases in between. The CDR3 sequence is CAWSVLWRALTDTQYF. CDR3 coding DNA: TGTGCCTGGAGTGTCTTGTGGCGGGCCCTCACAGATACGCAGTATTTT. Looking up the rest from reference TRBV30 and TRBJ2-3 gives the full variable domain: SQTIHQWPATLVQPVGSPLSLECTVEGTSNPNLYWYRQAAGRGLQLLFYSVGIGQISSEVPQNLSASRPQDRQFILSSKKLLLSDSGFYLCAWSVLWRALTDTQYFGPGTRLTVL.

This chain links TRBV3-1 (or the pseudogene TRBV3-2) with TRBJ2-7; D possibly corresponds to TRBD2 (5 bases). Germline-derived CDR1 and CDR2 are LGHDT and YNNKEL (reference sequence). V was cut by 6 bases and J by 0 bases, with 15 bases left in between. The CDR3 extends over 15 amino acids. The CDR3 loop reads CASSPSAASSYEQYF. The CDR3 DNA is TGTGCCAGCAGTCCCTCAGCGGCGAGCTCCTACGAGCAGTACTTC.

V and J are TRBV12-3 or TRBV12-4 and TRBJ1-4; D call uncertain. CDR3 size: 12 residues. V shed 4 bases and J shed 7 bases, with 7 bases lying between them. As DNA, the CDR3 is TGTGCCAGCAGTTACACACCTGAAAAACTGTTTTTT. This encodes CASSYTPEKLFF.

This sequence joins TRBV29-1 and TRBJ1-1; D might be TRBD1 (6 bases). V was trimmed by 7 bases and J by 1 base, leaving 13 bases between them. There are 13 residues in the CDR3. The germline V gene has CDR1 SQVTM and CDR2 ANQGSEA. The CDR3 protein is CSARTAENTEAFF. CDR3 in DNA: TGCAGCGCTAGGACAGCCGAGAACACTGAAGCTTTCTTT. The variable domain in full, with the rest retrieved from reference TRBV29-1 and TRBJ1-1, is SAVISQKPSRDICQRGTSLTIQCQVDSQVTMMFWYRQQPGQSLTLIATANQGSEATYESGFVIDKFPISRPNLTFSTLTVSNMSPEDSSIYLCSARTAENTEAFFGQGTRLTVV.

The V and J genes are TRBV19 and TRBJ1-4, with 7 bases that match TRBD1. V trimming: 2 bases; J trimming: 7 bases; junction bases outside the gene matches: 4. Per germline, CDR1 LNHDA and CDR2 SQIVND (reference sequence). This CDR3 is built from 14 residues. The CDR3 loop reads CASSINRGGEKLFF. Written as DNA, the CDR3 is TGTGCCAGTAGTATAAACAGGGGCGGTGAAAAACTGTTTTTT.

The rearrangement uses TRBV4-2 and TRBJ1-1, with a possible D match to TRBD1 (6 bases). Germline values: CDR1 LGHNA, CDR2 YNFKEQ. V lost 5 bases to trimming and J lost 7 bases, with 17 bases between them. CDR3 length: 14 amino acids. CDR3 in amino acids: CASSSVAGADEAFF. CDR3 sequence (DNA): TGTGCCAGCAGCTCAGTAGCGGGGGCAGATGAAGCTTTCTTT.

The gene calls are TRBV9 and TRBJ1-2, with 12 positions matching TRBD1. CDR1 is SGDLS, CDR2 YYNGEE, per germline. The CDR3 loop spans 16 amino acids. J gave up 8 bases and V 4 bases, and 12 bases lay outside the gene matches. The CDR3 protein is CASSLTGTGGLGGYTF. In DNA form, the CDR3 reads TGTGCCAGCAGCTTAACGGGGACAGGGGGCCTTGGAGGCTACACCTTC.

The J gene is TRBJ1-2, the V gene TRBV7-2; 7 bases match TRBD1. With V trimmed by 5 bases and J by 3 bases, 15 bases remained unmatched. This CDR3 comprises 17 residues. Looked up from germline, CDR1 is SGHTA and CDR2 is FQGNSA. The CDR3 sequence is CASSPRLAARGHYGYTF. The CDR3 DNA is TGTGCCAGCAGCCCACGCCTTGCCGCGAGGGGGCACTATGGCTACACCTTC.

This sequence joins TRBV5-5 and TRBJ1-2; a weak D match, TRBD1 (5 bases). The CDR3 is 14 residues long. Trimming took 0 bases from V and 8 from J, leaving 14 bases between them. Germline CDR1 SGHKS, CDR2 YYEKEE (reference sequence). CDR3 sequence: CASSLAREQRGYTF. The CDR3 nucleotides read TGTGCCAGCAGCTTGGCCAGGGAACAGAGGGGCTACACCTTC.

In regard to this clone: One end of the junction is discordant with germline, which a read error may explain. This chain connects TRBV6-5 to TRBJ2-1; D perhaps matches TRBD2 (5 bases). This CDR3 is built from 15 residues. Looked up from germline, CDR1 is MNHEY and CDR2 is SVGAGI. CDR3 nucleotide sequence: TGTGCCAGCAGGATATGGCGGGCTTCCTTCAATGAGCAGTTCTTC. Translating gives CASRIWRASFNEQFF.

This sequence joins TRBV2 and TRBJ1-6; unclear D gene. CDR3 length: 12 residues. Per the germline V gene, CDR1 is SNHLY and CDR2 is FYNNEI. Trimming took 10 bases from V and 8 from J, leaving 12 bases between them. The chain's CDR3 is CATGDGDSPLHF. The CDR3 nucleotides are TGTGCCACCGGGGATGGCGATTCACCCCTCCACTTT.

This chain links TRBV28 with TRBJ2-1; possibly TRBD1 for D (5 bases). Trimming stripped 0 bases from V and 7 bases from J, with 13 bases between. The CDR3 has 15 amino acids. Germline assignment: CDR1 MDHEN and CDR2 SYDVKM. The DNA of the CDR3 is TGTGCCAGCAGTTTATGGACAGACGACCGAAATGAGCAGTTCTTC. Its translation: CASSLWTDDRNEQFF.

The CDR3 protein is CASSIVVAGSLGANVLTF. In nucleotides, the CDR3 is TGTGCCAGTAGTATAGTGGTGGCAGGCTCTCTGGGGGCCAACGTCCTGACTTTC. V is TRBV19 and J is TRBJ2-6; no firm D call. The V end was cut by 1 base, the J end by 4 bases, with 17 bases between. Germline CDR1 and CDR2: LNHDA and SQIVND (reference sequence). The CDR3 totals 18 residues.

The V call is TRBV18, the J call TRBJ2-2, with D perhaps matching TRBD1 (5 bases). CDR3 length equals 12 residues. V lost 5 bases to trimming and J lost 4 bases, with 5 bases between them. The germline V gene encodes CDR1 KGHSH and CDR2 LQKENI. CDR3 sequence reads: CASSDSTGELFF. In nucleotides, the CDR3 is TGTGCCAGCTCAGACAGCACCGGGGAGCTGTTTTTT.

This clone appeared once. The chain is built from TRBV12-3 or TRBV12-4 and TRBJ2-1, with a possible D match to TRBD1 (5 bases). The length of the CDR3 is 13 residues. The V gene lost 3 bases and the J gene lost 4 bases, with 7 bases spanning the gap. In DNA form, the CDR3 reads TGTGCCAGCAGTTTTGCAGGGTACAATGAGCAGTTCTTC. Translated: CASSFAGYNEQFF.

The gene calls are TRBV7-8 and TRBJ1-6; 7 bases fit TRBD1. V dropped 3 bases and J dropped 5; count of bases not matched to a gene: 10. The CDR3 is 17 residues long. Per germline, CDR1 SGHVS and CDR2 FQNEAQ. The chain's CDR3 is CASSFPTGETNNSPLHF. Here the CDR3 DNA reads TGTGCCAGCAGCTTCCCCACAGGGGAGACCAATAATTCACCCCTCCACTTT.

The chain recombines TRBV2 with TRBJ1-4; unclear D gene. The CDR3 runs to 15 residues. Germline CDR1 SNHLY, CDR2 FYNNEI. V dropped 1 base and J dropped 6 bases, with 12 bases sitting between them. The DNA for the CDR3 is TGTGCCAGCAGTGAAGAAGGATCCGGAGATGAAAAACTGTTTTTT. Translation gives CASSEEGSGDEKLFF.

The gene calls are TRBV28 and TRBJ1-5, with D perhaps TRBD1 (6 bases). This CDR3 region has 15 residues. The V end lost 6 bases, the J end lost 5 bases, and 17 bases lay between the germline ends. The germline CDR1 and CDR2 sequences are MDHEN and SYDVKM. CDR3: CASRWVTGRDQPQHF. The CDR3 DNA sequence: TGTGCCAGCAGGTGGGTCACAGGGAGGGATCAGCCCCAGCATTTT.

This clone came up a few times. V usage is TRBV5-1 and J usage is TRBJ2-1; D is possibly TRBD2 (6 bases). Germline V gene sequence: CDR1 SGHRS, CDR2 YFSETQ. V was shortened by 9 bases and J by 1 base, with 20 bases between the two germline ends. The CDR3 consists of 16 residues. The CDR3 loop reads CATTRSLASSYNEQFF. The CDR3 nucleotides are TGCGCCACCACAAGGAGTCTAGCGAGTTCCTACAATGAGCAGTTCTTC. Combining the CDR3 with reference TRBV5-1 and TRBJ2-1 gives the whole variable domain KAGVTQTPRYLIKTRGQQVTLSCSPISGHRSVSWYQQTPGQGLQFLFEYFSETQRNKGNFPGRFSGRQFSNSRSEMNVSTLELGDSALYLCATTRSLASSYNEQFFGPGTRLTVL.

The V call is TRBV27, the J call TRBJ2-3, with D possibly being TRBD2 (5 bases). The CDR3 totals 15 residues. Looked up from germline, CDR1 is MNHEY and CDR2 is SMNVEV (reference sequence). The V end lost 6 bases, the J end lost 4 bases, and 17 bases lay between the germline ends. CDR3 nucleotides: TGTGCCAGCAGCTCGGGGTCTCGGTCGGCAGATACGCAGTATTTT. Translation gives CASSSGSRSADTQYF.